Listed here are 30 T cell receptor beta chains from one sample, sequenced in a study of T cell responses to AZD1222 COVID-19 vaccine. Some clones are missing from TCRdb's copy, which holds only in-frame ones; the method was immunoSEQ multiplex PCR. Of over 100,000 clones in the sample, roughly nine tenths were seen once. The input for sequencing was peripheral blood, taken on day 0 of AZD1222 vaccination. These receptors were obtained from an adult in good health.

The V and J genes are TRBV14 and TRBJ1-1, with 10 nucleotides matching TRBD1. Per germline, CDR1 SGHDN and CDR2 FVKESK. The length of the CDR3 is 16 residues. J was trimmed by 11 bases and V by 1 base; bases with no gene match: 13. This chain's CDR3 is CASSQVPLGTGDEAFF. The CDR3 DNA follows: TGTGCCAGCAGCCAAGTTCCCCTCGGGACAGGGGATGAGGCTTTCTTT.

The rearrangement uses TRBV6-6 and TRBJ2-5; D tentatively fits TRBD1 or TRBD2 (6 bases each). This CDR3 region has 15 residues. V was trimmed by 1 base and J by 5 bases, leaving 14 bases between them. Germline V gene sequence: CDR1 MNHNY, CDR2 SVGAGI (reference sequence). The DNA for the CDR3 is TGTGCCAGCAGTTACTTGGGGGGCGGGTCGGAGACCCAGTACTTC. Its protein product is CASSYLGGGSETQYF.

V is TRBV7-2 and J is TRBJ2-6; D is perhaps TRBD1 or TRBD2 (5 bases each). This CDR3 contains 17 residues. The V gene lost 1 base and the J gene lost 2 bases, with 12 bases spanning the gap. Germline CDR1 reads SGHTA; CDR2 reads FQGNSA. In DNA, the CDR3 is TGTGCCAGCAGCTTAGTTAGTGGGGGTACTGGGGCCAACGTCCTGACTTTC. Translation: CASSLVSGGTGANVLTF.

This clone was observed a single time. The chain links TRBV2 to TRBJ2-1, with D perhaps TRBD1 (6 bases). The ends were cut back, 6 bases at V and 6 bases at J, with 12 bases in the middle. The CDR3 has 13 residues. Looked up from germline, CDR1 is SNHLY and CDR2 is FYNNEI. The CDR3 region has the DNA TGTGCCAGCAGGCCCCGAGGGGGCAATGAGCAGTTCTTC. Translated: CASRPRGGNEQFF.

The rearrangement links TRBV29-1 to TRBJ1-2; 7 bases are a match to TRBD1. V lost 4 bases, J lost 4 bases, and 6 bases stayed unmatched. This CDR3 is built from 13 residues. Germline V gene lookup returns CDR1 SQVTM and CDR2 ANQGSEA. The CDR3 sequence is CSVARGGGYGYTF. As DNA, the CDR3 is TGCAGCGTTGCTAGAGGGGGCGGCTATGGCTACACCTTC.

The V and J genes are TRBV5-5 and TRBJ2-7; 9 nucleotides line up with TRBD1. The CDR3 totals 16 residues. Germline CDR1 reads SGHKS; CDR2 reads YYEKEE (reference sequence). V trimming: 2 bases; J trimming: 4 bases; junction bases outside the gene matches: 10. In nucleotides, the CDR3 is TGTGCCAGCAGCTTTCGACCGGGACAGGGCTTTTACGAGCAGTACTTC. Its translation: CASSFRPGQGFYEQYF.

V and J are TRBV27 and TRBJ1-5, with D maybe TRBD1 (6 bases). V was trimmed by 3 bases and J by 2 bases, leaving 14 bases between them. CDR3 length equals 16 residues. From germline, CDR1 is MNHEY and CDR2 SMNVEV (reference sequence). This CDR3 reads CASSFRGEYGNQPQHF. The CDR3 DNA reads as TGTGCCAGCAGTTTTAGGGGGGAGTACGGCAATCAGCCCCAGCATTTT.

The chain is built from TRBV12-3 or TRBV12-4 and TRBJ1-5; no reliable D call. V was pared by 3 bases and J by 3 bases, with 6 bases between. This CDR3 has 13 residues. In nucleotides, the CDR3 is TGTGCCAGCAGTTTGGGAACCAATCAGCCCCAGCATTTT. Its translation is CASSLGTNQPQHF.

CDR3 amino acids: CASRGQPHTEAFF. The CDR3 DNA is TGTGCCAGCAGGGGACAGCCGCACACTGAAGCTTTCTTT. The gene calls are TRBV12-3 or TRBV12-4 and TRBJ1-1; 7 positions match TRBD1. This CDR3 has 13 residues. V shed 6 bases and J 3 bases; nucleotides not matched to a gene: 4.

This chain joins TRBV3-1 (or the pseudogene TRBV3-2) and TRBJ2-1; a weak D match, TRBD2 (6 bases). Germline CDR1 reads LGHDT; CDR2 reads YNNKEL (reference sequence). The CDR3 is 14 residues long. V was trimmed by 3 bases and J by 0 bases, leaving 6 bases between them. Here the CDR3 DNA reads TGTGCCAGCAGCCAGGGGGGCTCCTACAATGAGCAGTTCTTC. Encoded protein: CASSQGGSYNEQFF.

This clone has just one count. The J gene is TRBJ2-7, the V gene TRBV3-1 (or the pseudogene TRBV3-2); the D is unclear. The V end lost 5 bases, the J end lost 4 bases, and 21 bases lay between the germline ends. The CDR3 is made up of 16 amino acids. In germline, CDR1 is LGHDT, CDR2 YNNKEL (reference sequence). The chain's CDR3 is CASSSSRRGLRYEQYF. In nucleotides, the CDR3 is TGTGCCAGCAGCTCCTCCAGGCGAGGTCTGAGGTACGAGCAGTACTTC.

CDR3 amino acids: CASSLASGNTEAFF. The CDR3, as DNA: TGTGCCAGCAGCTTAGCCTCAGGTAACACTGAAGCTTTCTTT. The V call is TRBV7-2, the J call TRBJ1-1; D unresolved. From germline, CDR1 is SGHTA and CDR2 FQGNSA. Trimming took off 0 bases at V and 2 bases at J, with 7 bases between the two ends. This CDR3 comprises 14 residues.

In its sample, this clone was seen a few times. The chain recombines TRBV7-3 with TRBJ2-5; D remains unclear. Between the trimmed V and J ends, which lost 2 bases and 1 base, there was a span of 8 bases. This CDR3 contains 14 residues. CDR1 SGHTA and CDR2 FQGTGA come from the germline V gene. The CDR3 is CASSLDGSQETQYF. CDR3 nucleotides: TGTGCCAGCAGCTTAGATGGATCCCAAGAGACCCAGTACTTC.

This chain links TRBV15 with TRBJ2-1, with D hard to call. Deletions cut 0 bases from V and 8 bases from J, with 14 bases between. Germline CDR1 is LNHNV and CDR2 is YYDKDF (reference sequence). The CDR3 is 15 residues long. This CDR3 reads CATSRDVLLAHEQFF. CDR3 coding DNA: TGTGCCACCAGCAGAGATGTTCTTTTGGCTCATGAGCAGTTCTTC.

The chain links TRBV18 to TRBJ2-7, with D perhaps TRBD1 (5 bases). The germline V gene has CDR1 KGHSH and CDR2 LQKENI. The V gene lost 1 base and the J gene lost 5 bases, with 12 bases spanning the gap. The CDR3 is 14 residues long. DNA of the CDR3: TGTGCCAGCTCACCACAAAGGACATACCACGAGCAGTACTTC. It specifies CASSPQRTYHEQYF.

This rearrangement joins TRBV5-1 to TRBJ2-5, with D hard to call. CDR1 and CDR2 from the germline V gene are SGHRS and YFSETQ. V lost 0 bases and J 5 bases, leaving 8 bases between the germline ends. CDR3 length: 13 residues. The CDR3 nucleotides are TGCGCCAGCAGCTTGGCCGGCTCCGAGACCCAGTACTTC. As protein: CASSLAGSETQYF.

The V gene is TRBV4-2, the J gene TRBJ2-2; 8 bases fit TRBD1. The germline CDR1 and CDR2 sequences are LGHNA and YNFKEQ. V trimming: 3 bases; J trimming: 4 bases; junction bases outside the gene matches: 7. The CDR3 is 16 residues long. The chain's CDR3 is CASSHEDRASTGELFF. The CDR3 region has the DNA TGTGCCAGCAGCCACGAGGACAGGGCCAGCACCGGGGAGCTGTTTTTT.

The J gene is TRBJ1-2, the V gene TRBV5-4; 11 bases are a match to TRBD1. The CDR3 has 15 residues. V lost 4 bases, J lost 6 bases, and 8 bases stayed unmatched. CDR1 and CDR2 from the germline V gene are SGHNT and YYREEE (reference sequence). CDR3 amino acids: CASSAPGQGVHGYTF. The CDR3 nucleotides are TGTGCCAGCAGCGCACCGGGACAGGGGGTTCATGGCTACACCTTC.

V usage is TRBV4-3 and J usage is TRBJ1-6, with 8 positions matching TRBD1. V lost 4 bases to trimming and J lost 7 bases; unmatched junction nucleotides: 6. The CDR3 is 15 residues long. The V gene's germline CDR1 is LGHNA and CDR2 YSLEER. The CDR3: CASSPMDRDNSPLHF. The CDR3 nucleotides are TGCGCCAGCAGCCCCATGGACAGGGACAATTCACCCCTCCACTTT.

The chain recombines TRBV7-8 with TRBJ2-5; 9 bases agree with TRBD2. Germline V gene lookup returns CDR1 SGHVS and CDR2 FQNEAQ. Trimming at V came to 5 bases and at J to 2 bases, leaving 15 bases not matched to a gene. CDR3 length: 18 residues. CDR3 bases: TGTGCCAGCAGCCCCGGGGGGCTAGCGGGGAACACTCAAGAGACCCAGTACTTC. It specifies CASSPGGLAGNTQETQYF.

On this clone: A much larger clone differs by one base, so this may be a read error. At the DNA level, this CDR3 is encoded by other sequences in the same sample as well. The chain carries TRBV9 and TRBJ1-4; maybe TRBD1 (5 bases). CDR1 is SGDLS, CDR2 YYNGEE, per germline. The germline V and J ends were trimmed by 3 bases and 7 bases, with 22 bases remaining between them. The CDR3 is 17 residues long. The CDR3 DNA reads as TGTGCCAGCAGCGGAGGATATACAGGCCGAGAGGGTGAAAAACTGTTTTTT. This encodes CASSGGYTGREGEKLFF.

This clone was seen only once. The CDR3 spells CSVAAWLGGYYGYTF. The CDR3 DNA reads as TGCAGCGTGGCAGCTTGGCTCGGGGGCTACTATGGCTACACCTTC. V is TRBV29-1 and J is TRBJ1-2; tentative D call: TRBD1 (6 bases). V dropped 6 bases and J dropped 3 bases, with 20 bases sitting between them. There are 15 residues in the CDR3. Germline-derived CDR1 and CDR2 are SQVTM and ANQGSEA. Full variable domain (remainder filled in from reference TRBV29-1 and TRBJ1-2): SAVISQKPSRDICQRGTSLTIQCQVDSQVTMMFWYRQQPGQSLTLIATANQGSEATYESGFVIDKFPISRPNLTFSTLTVSNMSPEDSSIYLCSVAAWLGGYYGYTFGSGTRLTVV.

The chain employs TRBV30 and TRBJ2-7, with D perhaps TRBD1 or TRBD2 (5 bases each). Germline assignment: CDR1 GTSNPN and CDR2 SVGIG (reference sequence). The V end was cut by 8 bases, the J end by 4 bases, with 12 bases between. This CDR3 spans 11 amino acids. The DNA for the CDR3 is TGTGCCGGGGACCGGGCGTACGAGCAGTACTTC. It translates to CAGDRAYEQYF.

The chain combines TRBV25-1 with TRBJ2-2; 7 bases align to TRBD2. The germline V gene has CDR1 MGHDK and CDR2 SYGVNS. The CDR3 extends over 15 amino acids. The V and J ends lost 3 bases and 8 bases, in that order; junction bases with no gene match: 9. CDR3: CASSEGGFRVGELFF. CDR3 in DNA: TGTGCCAGCAGTGAGGGAGGGTTTCGGGTTGGGGAGCTGTTTTTT.

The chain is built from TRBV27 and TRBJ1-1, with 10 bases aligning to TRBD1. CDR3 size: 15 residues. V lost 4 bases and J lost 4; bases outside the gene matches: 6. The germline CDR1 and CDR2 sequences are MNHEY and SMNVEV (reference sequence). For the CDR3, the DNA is TGTGCCAGCAGTTCCCCGGGACAGGGGAGCACTGAAGCTTTCTTT. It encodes CASSSPGQGSTEAFF.

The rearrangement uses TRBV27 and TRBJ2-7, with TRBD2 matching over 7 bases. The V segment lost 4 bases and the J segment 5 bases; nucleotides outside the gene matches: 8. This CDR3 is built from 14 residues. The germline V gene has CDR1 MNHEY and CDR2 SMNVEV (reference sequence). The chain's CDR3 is CASSSGGLGNEQYF. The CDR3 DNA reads TGTGCCAGCAGTTCGGGAGGCTTGGGGAACGAGCAGTACTTC.

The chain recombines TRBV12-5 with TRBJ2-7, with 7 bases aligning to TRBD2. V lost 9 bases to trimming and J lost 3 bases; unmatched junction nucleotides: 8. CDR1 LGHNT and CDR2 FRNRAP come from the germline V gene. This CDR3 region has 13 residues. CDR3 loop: CASQRGYFYEQYF. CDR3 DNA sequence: TGTGCTAGCCAGCGGGGCTATTTCTACGAGCAGTACTTC.

The CDR3 sequence is CASSQAHGIPGNTIYF. The CDR3 DNA follows: TGCGCCAGCAGCCAAGCTCACGGTATTCCTGGAAACACCATATATTTT. The chain joins TRBV4-1 to TRBJ1-3; D not resolved. Germline V gene data show CDR1 as MGHRA and CDR2 as YSYEKL. Trimming took 1 base from V and 2 from J, leaving 12 bases between them. The CDR3 extends over 16 amino acids.

The CDR3 spells CASTRTGQNTEAFF. CDR3 bases: TGTGCCAGTACCCGGACAGGGCAGAACACTGAAGCTTTCTTT. The chain couples TRBV19 to TRBJ1-1, with TRBD1 matching 8 bases. The CDR3 is 14 residues long. CDR1 and CDR2 from the germline V gene are LNHDA and SQIVND (reference sequence). The V segment lost 7 bases and the J segment 1 base; nucleotides outside the gene matches: 5.

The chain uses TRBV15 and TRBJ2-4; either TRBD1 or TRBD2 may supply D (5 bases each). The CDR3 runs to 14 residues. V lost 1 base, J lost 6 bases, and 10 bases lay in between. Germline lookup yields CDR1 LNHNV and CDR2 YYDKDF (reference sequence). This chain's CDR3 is CATSRGGEGNIQYF. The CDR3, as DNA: TGTGCCACCAGCAGAGGGGGCGAGGGAAACATTCAGTACTTC.